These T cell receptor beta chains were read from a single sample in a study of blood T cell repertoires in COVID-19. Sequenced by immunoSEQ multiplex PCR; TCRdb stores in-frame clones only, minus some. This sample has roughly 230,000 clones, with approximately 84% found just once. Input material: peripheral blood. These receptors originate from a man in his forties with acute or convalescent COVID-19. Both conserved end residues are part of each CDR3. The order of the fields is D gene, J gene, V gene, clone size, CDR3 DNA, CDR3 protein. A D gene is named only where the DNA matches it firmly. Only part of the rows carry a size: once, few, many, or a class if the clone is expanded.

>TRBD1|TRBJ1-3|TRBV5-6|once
TGTGCCAGCAGTTTACCAGGACAGGCATCCTCTGGAAACACCATATATTTT
CASSLPGQASSGNTIYF
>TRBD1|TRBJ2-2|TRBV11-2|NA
TGTGCCAGCAGCCCGAGGCGGGACAGGGGGGTCGACACCGGGGAGCTGTTTTTT
CASSPRRDRGVDTGELFF
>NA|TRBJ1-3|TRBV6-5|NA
TGTGCCAGCAGGAGGGACAATAACTCTGGAAACACCATATATTTT
CASRRDNNSGNTIYF
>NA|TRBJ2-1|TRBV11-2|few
TGTGCCAGCAGCTTGGCGGACAGTTCCTACAATGAGCAGTTCTTC
CASSLADSSYNEQFF
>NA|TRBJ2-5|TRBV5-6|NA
TGTGCCAGCTCTCAGGAGGGCCAAGAGACCCAGTACTTC
CASSQEGQETQYF
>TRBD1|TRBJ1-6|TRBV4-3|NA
TGCGCCAGCAGCCAGACCGCGACAGGGGGCGGCTCACCCCTCCACTTT
CASSQTATGGGSPLHF
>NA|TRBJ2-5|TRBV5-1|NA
TGCGCCAGCAGCTTGGTTCGGGGGAAAGGAGAGACCCAGTACTTC
CASSLVRGKGETQYF
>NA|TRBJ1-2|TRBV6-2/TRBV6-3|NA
TGTGCCAGCAGTTACTCGGGGGCGACCTATGGCTACACCTTC
CASSYSGATYGYTF
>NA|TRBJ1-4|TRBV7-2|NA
TGTGCCAGCAGCCCCGGGATCCTTAATGAAAAACTGTTTTTT
CASSPGILNEKLFF
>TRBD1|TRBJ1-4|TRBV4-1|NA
TGCGCCAGCAGCCAACCTGGGACAGGGGGTGAAAAACTGTTTTTT
CASSQPGTGGEKLFF